This passage covers 19 T cell receptor beta chains from one sample sequenced in a study of shared clonotypes between healthy human individuals. TCRdb's table, derived via immunoSEQ multiplex PCR, lists solely in-frame clones and lacks some. The data contain about 1 million clones, about three quarters of them seen just once; the ten biggest clones take up approximately 1.5%. The material sequenced was memory CD4+ T cells sorted from blood. Subset: CD45RA-negative fraction. Every receptor here comes from a man in his late teens or twenties in good health.

Only one count was recorded for this clone. The chain uses TRBV28 and TRBJ2-3, with D perhaps TRBD1 or TRBD2 (6 bases each). The CDR3 covers 17 residues. The V end was cut by 5 bases, the J end by 1 base, with 19 bases between. The germline V gene encodes CDR1 MDHEN and CDR2 SYDVKM. CDR3: CASSLMGVGGRTDTQYF. The CDR3, as DNA: TGTGCCAGCAGTCTTATGGGTGTGGGGGGCCGCACAGATACGCAGTATTTT.

This chain joins TRBV28 and TRBJ2-2; no clear D gene. From germline, CDR1 is MDHEN and CDR2 SYDVKM. This CDR3 is built from 14 residues. Trimming cost V 11 bases and J 2 bases, with 15 bases left between them. This CDR3 is CAGKRLDNTGELFF. CDR3 DNA sequence: TGTGCCGGAAAGAGACTGGATAACACCGGGGAGCTGTTTTTT. The full variable domain, with the rest looked up from reference TRBV28 and TRBJ2-2, is DVKVTQSSRYLVKRTGEKVFLECVQDMDHENMFWYRQDPGLGLRLIYFSYDVKMKEKGDIPEGYSVSREKKERFSLILESASTNQTSMYLCAGKRLDNTGELFFGEGSRLTVL.

The V and J genes are TRBV6-5 and TRBJ2-5, with TRBD2 as a possible D gene (6 bases). This CDR3 is 14 amino acids long. V was pared by 2 bases and J by 0 bases, with 7 bases between. From germline, CDR1 is MNHEY and CDR2 SVGAGI. The CDR3 DNA follows: TGTGCCAGCAGTTACGGGGGGAACCAAGAGACCCAGTACTTC. This gives the protein CASSYGGNQETQYF.

This chain uses TRBV27 with TRBJ2-7; 12 nucleotides agree with TRBD1. In germline, CDR1 is MNHEY, CDR2 SMNVEV (reference sequence). V lost 4 bases to trimming and J lost 4 bases; unmatched junction nucleotides: 5. This CDR3 has 15 amino acids. The CDR3 region is CASSSPGQGAYEQYF. Written as DNA, the CDR3 is TGTGCCAGCAGTTCACCGGGACAGGGGGCATACGAGCAGTACTTC.

This clone was seen only a few times. The genes are TRBV2 and TRBJ2-6, with D maybe TRBD1 (5 bases). Germline V gene sequence: CDR1 SNHLY, CDR2 FYNNEI. The CDR3 is 15 amino acids. The V and J ends lost 7 bases and 4 bases respectively, with 14 bases between them. The CDR3 spells CASTPGGAGANVLTF. CDR3 coding DNA: TGTGCCAGCACTCCGGGTGGGGCCGGGGCCAACGTCCTGACTTTC.

The rearrangement uses TRBV7-2 and TRBJ2-7; tentative D call: TRBD1 (5 bases). The CDR3 is made up of 15 amino acids. Germline-derived CDR1 and CDR2 are SGHTA and FQGNSA. The germline V and J ends were trimmed by 5 bases and 4 bases, with 18 bases remaining between them. This CDR3 reads CASSKNGAGMYEQYF. The CDR3, as DNA: TGTGCCAGCAGCAAAAACGGTGCAGGGATGTACGAGCAGTACTTC.

Only a few counts were recorded for this clone. The chain carries TRBV5-4 and TRBJ1-1; D call uncertain. The V gene's germline CDR1 is SGHNT and CDR2 YYREEE (reference sequence). The CDR3 totals 15 residues. Trimming cost V 4 bases and J 0 bases, with 13 bases left between them. The CDR3 DNA follows: TGTGCCAGCAGCGACGCCACAGAGATGAACACTGAAGCTTTCTTT. As protein: CASSDATEMNTEAFF.

The chain recombines TRBV5-5 with TRBJ1-5, with D maybe TRBD1 (6 bases). The germline CDR1 and CDR2 sequences are SGHKS and YYEKEE (reference sequence). The V and J ends lost 1 base and 5 bases respectively, with 13 bases between them. The CDR3 length is 15 residues. This CDR3 reads CASSLSGATHQPQHF. In DNA form, the CDR3 reads TGTGCCAGCAGCTTGTCAGGGGCGACCCATCAGCCCCAGCATTTT.

V is TRBV4-1 and J is TRBJ1-4, with a weak D call TRBD1 (6 bases). The length of the CDR3 is 17 residues. V dropped 5 bases and J dropped 5 bases, with 21 bases sitting between them. Germline CDR1 MGHRA, CDR2 YSYEKL. CDR3 loop: CASSTPAGGRGNEKLFF. The CDR3 nucleotides read TGCGCCAGCAGCACTCCCGCAGGTGGCAGGGGCAATGAAAAACTGTTTTTT.

The chain combines TRBV15 with TRBJ1-2; D may be TRBD1 (5 bases). The CDR3 extends over 13 amino acids. CDR1 and CDR2 from the germline V gene are LNHNV and YYDKDF (reference sequence). Trimming stripped 0 bases from V and 7 bases from J, with 9 bases between. As DNA, the CDR3 is TGTGCCACCAGCAGAGATGGGGGAGTTGGCTACACCTTC. As protein: CATSRDGGVGYTF.

CDR3 region: CASSPSRSPRSYNEQFF. In nucleotides, the CDR3 is TGTGCCAGCAGTCCTAGCAGATCTCCTAGGTCCTACAATGAGCAGTTCTTC. This chain uses TRBV7-2 with TRBJ2-1, with a tentative D call TRBD2 (5 bases). Germline values: CDR1 SGHTA, CDR2 FQGNSA. V lost 6 bases to trimming and J lost 1 base, with 19 bases between them. The CDR3 contains 17 residues.

This clone was observed a single time. The J gene is TRBJ2-1, the V gene TRBV5-5, with TRBD1 identical over 8 bases. V shed 4 bases, J shed 4 bases, and the junction held 4 bases outside the gene matches. The CDR3 contains 14 residues. Germline CDR1 reads SGHKS; CDR2 reads YYEKEE (reference sequence). This CDR3 reads CASSPDRAYNEQFF. CDR3 coding DNA: TGTGCCAGCAGCCCGGACAGGGCGTACAATGAGCAGTTCTTC.

The chain's CDR3 is CASSLGVRENYGYTF. Written as DNA, the CDR3 is TGTGCCAGCAGCCTCGGGGTACGGGAAAACTATGGCTACACCTTC. The rearrangement links TRBV28 to TRBJ1-2; D gene unclear. The V gene's germline CDR1 is MDHEN and CDR2 SYDVKM. The CDR3 is made up of 15 amino acids. The V and J ends lost 6 bases and 2 bases respectively, with 16 bases between them.

The V gene is TRBV10-1, the J gene TRBJ2-7; 10 bases align to TRBD2. CDR1 and CDR2 (germline): WNHNN, SYGVQD (reference sequence). V gave up 3 bases and J gave up 5 bases; unmatched junction bases: 19. The CDR3 has 19 amino acids. The CDR3 bases are TGCGCCAGCAGTGATCCGACTTCGGGAAGGGTAGCGGGAGGTGACGAGCAGTACTTC. Residues: CASSDPTSGRVAGGDEQYF.

This clone showed up just a few times. Here the CDR3 DNA reads TGTGCCAGCAGTTACAGTGGGGGAAGGGGTAGTAGGGACAATGAGCAGTTCTTC. Its translation is CASSYSGGRGSRDNEQFF. The V gene is TRBV6-7, the J gene TRBJ2-1; tentatively, D is TRBD1 or TRBD2 (5 bases each). TRBV6-7 is an open reading frame, and its role is uncertain. This CDR3 spans 18 amino acids. With 2 bases removed from V and 5 bases from J, the gap between germline ends came to 22 bases.

V usage is TRBV5-1 and J usage is TRBJ1-2, with D perhaps matching TRBD1 (5 bases). V was shortened by 4 bases and J by 0 bases, with 13 bases between the two germline ends. Germline CDR1 is SGHRS and CDR2 is YFSETQ. CDR3 size: 15 residues. The CDR3 loop reads CASSALGGANYGYTF. Written as DNA, the CDR3 is TGCGCCAGCAGCGCCTTGGGGGGAGCTAACTATGGCTACACCTTC.

The chain uses TRBV5-4 and TRBJ1-2; maybe TRBD1 (6 bases). Germline CDR1 SGHNT, CDR2 YYREEE (reference sequence). The CDR3 contains 14 residues. Trimming removed 2 bases at V and 2 bases at J, with 10 bases between. CDR3 residues: CASSFGTQNYGYTF. CDR3 DNA: TGTGCCAGCAGCTTTGGGACACAGAACTATGGCTACACCTTC. Full variable domain (remainder filled in from reference TRBV5-4 and TRBJ1-2): ETGVTQSPTHLIKTRGQQVTLRCSSQSGHNTVSWYQQALGQGPQFIFQYYREEENGRGNFPPRFSGLQFPNYSSELNVNALELDDSALYLCASSFGTQNYGYTFGSGTRLTVV.

V is TRBV6-1 and J is TRBJ2-7; no clear D gene. CDR3 size: 14 residues. Germline CDR1 reads MNHNS; CDR2 reads SASEGT. Trimming cost V 0 bases and J 2 bases, with 8 bases left between them. CDR3 coding DNA: TGTGCCAGCAGTGAAGCGTCTGGCGCCTACGAGCAGTACTTC. Protein sequence: CASSEASGAYEQYF.

This clone was observed a handful of times. V is TRBV7-2 and J is TRBJ2-5; TRBD1 might be the D (5 bases). V gave up 6 bases and J gave up 4 bases, with 15 bases separating them. Looked up from germline, CDR1 is SGHTA and CDR2 is FQGNSA. The CDR3 consists of 14 residues. For the CDR3, the DNA is TGTGCCAGCAGGCCGTTTGATAGGGGAGAGACCCAGTACTTC. It yields the protein CASRPFDRGETQYF.